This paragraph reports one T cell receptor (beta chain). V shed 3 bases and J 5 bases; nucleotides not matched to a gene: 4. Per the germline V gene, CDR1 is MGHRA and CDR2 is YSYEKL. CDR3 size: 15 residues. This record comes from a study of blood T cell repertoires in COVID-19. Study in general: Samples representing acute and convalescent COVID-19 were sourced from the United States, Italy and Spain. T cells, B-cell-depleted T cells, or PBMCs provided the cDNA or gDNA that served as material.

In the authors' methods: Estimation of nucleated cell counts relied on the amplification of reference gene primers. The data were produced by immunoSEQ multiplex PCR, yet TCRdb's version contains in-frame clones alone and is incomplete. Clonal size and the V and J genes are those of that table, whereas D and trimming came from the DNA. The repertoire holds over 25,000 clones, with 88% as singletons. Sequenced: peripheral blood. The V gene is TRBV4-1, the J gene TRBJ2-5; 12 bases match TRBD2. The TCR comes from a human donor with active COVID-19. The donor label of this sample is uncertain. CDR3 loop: CASSQRLAGDETQYF. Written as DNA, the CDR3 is TGCGCCAGCAGCCAGAGACTAGCGGGGGATGAGACCCAGTACTTC.